This T cell receptor beta chain is from a study of T cell responses to AZD1222 COVID-19 vaccine. Study outcomes and limitations: Most donors were white British and more were female, and clonal diversity was possibly underestimated.

Libraries were prepared by immunoSEQ multiplex PCR; TCRdb keeps only in-frame clonotypes and omits some of them. The table includes 150,000 to 200,000 clones, almost 90% detected once. Regarding this clone: The antigen is undetermined.

Trimming took off 6 bases at V and 10 bases at J, with 19 bases between the two ends. The CDR3 spans 15 residues. Germline CDR1 MNHEY, CDR2 SVGEGT. The rearrangement uses TRBV6-2 or TRBV6-3 and TRBJ1-6, with D perhaps TRBD1 (5 bases). The receptor comes from an adult in good health. The sample was peripheral blood, taken on day 0 of AZD1222 vaccination. The CDR3 region has the DNA TGTGCCAGCAGCCCCTACCAGGGCCGGAGGTCACCCCTCCACTTT. This sequence encodes CASSPYQGRRSPLHF.